The TCR beta chain under discussion was sequenced for a study of cytomegalovirus exposure and HLA in healthy donors. V gave up 2 bases and J gave up 6 bases, with 10 bases separating them. There are 14 residues in the CDR3. Germline V CDR1 and CDR2: SGHAT, FQDESV (reference sequence). This clone was picked up a small number of times. What it binds is unknown. 60 Vbeta and 13 Jbeta primers were used in PCR. Some clones are missing from TCRdb's copy, which holds only in-frame ones; the method was immunoSEQ multiplex PCR. Here the sample spans around 150,000 clones, approximately 10% being singletons. Findings and limits, study-wide: One variant, a missense change in DCLRE1C, was linked in a later analysis to TCR beta V- and J-gene trimming. Serostatus for CMV was the only available immune exposure information. According to an earlier analysis, most TCR beta V segments yielded productive rearrangements about 90% or about 30% of the time.

V usage is TRBV11-1 and J usage is TRBJ2-2; perhaps TRBD1 as D (6 bases). Input material: PBMCs. The TCR was taken from a woman in her thirties or forties in good health and CMV-seropositive. The CDR3 protein is CASSLTGLSGELFF. CDR3 DNA sequence: TGTGCCAGCAGCTTAACAGGGTTGTCCGGGGAGCTGTTTTTT.